The T cell receptor beta chain under discussion was sequenced for a study of control samples from healthy donors and cancer patients. Method: immunoSEQ multiplex PCR; TCRdb's copy keeps in-frame clones and lacks some. The data contain 150,000 or so clones, 90% to 95% of them singletons. CDR3 length equals 17 residues. Germline V gene sequence: CDR1 SGHTA, CDR2 FQGNSA. After removal of 8 bases from V and 0 bases from J, the junction contained 13 bases not matched to a gene. This sequence joins TRBV7-2 and TRBJ2-3; TRBD1 matches 8 bases. The TCR sequence derives from a man between 18 and 35 years old in good health. The source material was blood. The DNA of the CDR3 is TGTGCCAGCCCTGGGGCCAGGGGGCCCGACAGCACAGATACGCAGTATTTT. Translated: CASPGARGPDSTDTQYF.